This is a list of T cell receptor beta chains from one sample in a study of human T cells and chemical hapten exposure. TCRdb analysed the RACE reads with MiXCR anew, one entry per CDR3 protein. The sample yields more than 65,000 distinct CDR3 sequences, 10% to 13% seen once. The sequences come from whole blood, collected in connection with sensitization to the hapten diphenylcyclopropenone (DPC). These receptors came from a woman aged 45-60 years with alopecia areata. Some clones in this sample may be carry-over from other donors' samples. Each CDR3 is given without its conserved first and last residue. Size tells how often a clone was seen (once, few, many) or the class of an expanded clone, and some rows leave it out.

11	TRBV12-3/TRBV12-4	TRBJ1-1	few	ASSGTENTEAF
11	TRBV10-3	TRBJ2-3	few	AISETGGDTQY
15	TRBV7-2	TRBJ2-7	-	ASSPPGLAAAPYEQY
14	TRBV20-1	TRBJ2-1	few	SARVYGADSYNEQF
10	TRBV7-3	TRBJ2-2	many	ASSPGAGELF
14	TRBV11-3	TRBJ2-5	few	ASSPGTGGKIETQY
11	TRBV29-1	TRBJ2-5	few	SVLRDMQETQY
12	TRBV11-2	TRBJ1-6	many	ASSIREQDSPLH
11	TRBV7-2	TRBJ2-7	-	ASSLTAVHEQY
11	TRBV12-3/TRBV12-4	TRBJ2-5	-	ASREPPGETQY
16	TRBV29-1	TRBJ2-1	many	SVTGTSGRVGSYNEQF
11	TRBV29-1	TRBJ2-1	-	SGAGGLTGEQF
13	TRBV4-3	TRBJ1-4	-	ASSQEGGLDEKLF
14	TRBV19	TRBJ1-3	-	ASSSGAGNSGNTIY
12	TRBV7-9	TRBJ2-3	many	ASSLNGPTDTQY
11	TRBV7-9	TRBJ2-7	-	ASTSGEVGEQY
15	TRBV11-2	TRBJ2-3	few	ASSLDRAQKGTDTQY
11	TRBV6-1	TRBJ1-6	few	ARSREDNSPLH
14	TRBV18	TRBJ2-7	-	ASSPRDPSYSYEQY
14	TRBV2	TRBJ2-2	few	ASSIGGRLVTGELF
11	TRBV7-2	TRBJ2-4	-	ASSSNAKNIQY
13	TRBV12-3/TRBV12-4	TRBJ1-5	-	ASSFGQGGGQPQH
12	TRBV27	TRBJ2-6	few	ASSLTPGANVLT
11	TRBV6-6	TRBJ2-7	-	ASSYGELLEQY
10	TRBV28	TRBJ2-7	once	ASRSLGYEQY
15	TRBV6-2/TRBV6-3	TRBJ1-5	once	ASSTRTGTSGNQPQH
14	TRBV3-1	TRBJ2-7	-	ASSQDPGGLSYEQY
15	TRBV19	TRBJ2-6	few	ASSKGLGGSGANVLT
13	TRBV7-9	TRBJ1-5	-	ASSLGGFGNQPQH
13	TRBV30	TRBJ2-7	-	AWSPLRQGAGEQY
12	TRBV7-9	TRBJ2-3	-	ASSLGQGTDTQY
13	TRBV29-1	TRBJ2-1	few	SVEGGGGAYNEQF
11	TRBV12-3/TRBV12-4	TRBJ2-3	many	ASSSGRVDTQY
13	TRBV5-1	TRBJ2-1	-	ASRRLPSSYNEQF
13	TRBV12-3/TRBV12-4	TRBJ1-5	medium-sized	ASSPGQGSNQPQH
11	TRBV20-1	TRBJ2-7	few	SATSGRLYEQY
11	TRBV5-1	TRBJ2-7	-	ASSLIGNDEQY
10	TRBV19	TRBJ2-7	-	ASSALGVEQY
13	TRBV28	TRBJ2-1	-	ASRPQGASYNEQF
13	TRBV28	TRBJ2-5	-	ASSPSGGGSGSQY
13	TRBV29-1	TRBJ2-7	few	SVEVWGEVSYEQY
12	TRBV20-1	TRBJ2-5	-	SANGQGRQETQY
12	TRBV2	TRBJ2-2	-	ASCGRDSTGELF
14	TRBV4-1	TRBJ1-3	-	ASSQVYRGAGNTIY
13	TRBV7-7	TRBJ2-2	-	ASSLAGALTGELF
12	TRBV20-1	TRBJ2-7	many	SATSRTGGREQY
10	TRBV11-2	TRBJ2-7	few	ASSLGGSEQY
11	TRBV28	TRBJ2-7	few	ASISKAAYEQY
13	TRBV4-1	TRBJ2-7	-	ASSQSGTTSYEQY
11	TRBV30	TRBJ1-2	-	AWIGDLNYGYT
12	TRBV20-1	TRBJ2-3	-	SAPTSGSTDTQY
13	TRBV18	TRBJ2-3	many	ASSPLGRETDTQY
12	TRBV7-2	TRBJ1-2	-	ASSPKTDSYGYT
11	TRBV11-1	TRBJ2-5	many	ASSSVQRETQY
13	TRBV5-1	TRBJ1-4	-	ASSPSGLTDEKLF
13	TRBV20-1	TRBJ2-1	many	SARLGLARYNEQF
9	TRBV29-1	TRBJ1-1	-	SVEGNTEAF